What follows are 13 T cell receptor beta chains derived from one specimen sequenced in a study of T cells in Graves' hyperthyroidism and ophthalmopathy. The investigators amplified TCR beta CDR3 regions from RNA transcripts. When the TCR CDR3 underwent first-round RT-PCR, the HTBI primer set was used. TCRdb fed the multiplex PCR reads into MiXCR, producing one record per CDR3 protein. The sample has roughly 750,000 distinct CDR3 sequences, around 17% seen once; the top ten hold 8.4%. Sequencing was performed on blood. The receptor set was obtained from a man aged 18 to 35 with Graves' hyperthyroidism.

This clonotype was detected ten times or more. The CDR3 coding sequence is TGTGCCAGCAGTTATCGAGACAGAATCACAGATACGCAGTATTTT. Protein product: CASSYRDRITDTQYF. The gene calls are TRBV12-3 or TRBV12-4 and TRBJ2-3, with a possible D match to TRBD1 (5 bases). The CDR3 is 15 residues long. Trimming shortened V by 4 bases and J by 2 bases, and 13 bases separated the two germline ends.

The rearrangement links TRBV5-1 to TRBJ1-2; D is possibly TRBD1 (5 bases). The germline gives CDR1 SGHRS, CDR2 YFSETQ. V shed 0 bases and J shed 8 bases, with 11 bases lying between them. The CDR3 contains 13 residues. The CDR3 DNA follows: TGCGCCAGCAGCTTGGCAGGGTTGTCGGGCTACACCTTC. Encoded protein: CASSLAGLSGYTF.

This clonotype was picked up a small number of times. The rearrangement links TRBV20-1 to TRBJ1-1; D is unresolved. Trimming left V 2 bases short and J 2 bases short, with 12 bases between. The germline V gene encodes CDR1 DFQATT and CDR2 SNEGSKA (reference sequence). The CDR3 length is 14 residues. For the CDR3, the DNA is TGCAGTGCTAGAAAGGGCTCGGCAAACACTGAAGCTTTCTTT. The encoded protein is CSARKGSANTEAFF.

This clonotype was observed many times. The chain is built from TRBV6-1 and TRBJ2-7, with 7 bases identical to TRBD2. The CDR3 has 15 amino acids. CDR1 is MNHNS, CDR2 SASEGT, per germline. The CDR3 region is CTNAIGASGFYEQYF. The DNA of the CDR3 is TGTACCAACGCCATAGGGGCTAGCGGCTTCTACGAGCAGTACTTC.

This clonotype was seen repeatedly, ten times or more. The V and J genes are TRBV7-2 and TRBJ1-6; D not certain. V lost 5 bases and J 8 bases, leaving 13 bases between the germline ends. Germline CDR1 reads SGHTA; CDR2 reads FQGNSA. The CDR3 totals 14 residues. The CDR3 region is CASSIMAGDSPLHF. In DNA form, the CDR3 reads TGTGCCAGCAGCATCATGGCAGGAGATTCACCCCTCCACTTT.

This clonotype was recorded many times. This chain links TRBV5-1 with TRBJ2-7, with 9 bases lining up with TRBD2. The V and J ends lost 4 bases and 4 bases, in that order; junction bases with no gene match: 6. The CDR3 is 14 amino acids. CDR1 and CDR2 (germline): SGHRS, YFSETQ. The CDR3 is CASSPSGIGYEQYF. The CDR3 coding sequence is TGCGCCAGCAGCCCTAGCGGGATTGGTTACGAGCAGTACTTC.

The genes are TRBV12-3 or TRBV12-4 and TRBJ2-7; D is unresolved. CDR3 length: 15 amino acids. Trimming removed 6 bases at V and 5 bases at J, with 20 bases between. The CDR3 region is CASSPTLLLKNEQYF. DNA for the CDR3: TGTGCCAGCAGCCCAACACTCCTCTTAAAAAACGAGCAGTACTTC.

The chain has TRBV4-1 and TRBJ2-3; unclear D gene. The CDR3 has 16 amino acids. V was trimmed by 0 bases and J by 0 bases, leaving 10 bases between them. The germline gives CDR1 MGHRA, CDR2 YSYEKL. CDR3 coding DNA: TGCGCCAGCAGCCAAGATGAGGTTCTGAGCACAGATACGCAGTATTTT. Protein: CASSQDEVLSTDTQYF.

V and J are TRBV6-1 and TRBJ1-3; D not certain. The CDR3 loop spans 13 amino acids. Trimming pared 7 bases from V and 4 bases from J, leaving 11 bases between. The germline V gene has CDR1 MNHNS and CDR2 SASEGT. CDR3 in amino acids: CASTQTAGNTIYF. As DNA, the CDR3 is TGTGCCAGCACCCAAACTGCCGGAAACACCATATATTTT.

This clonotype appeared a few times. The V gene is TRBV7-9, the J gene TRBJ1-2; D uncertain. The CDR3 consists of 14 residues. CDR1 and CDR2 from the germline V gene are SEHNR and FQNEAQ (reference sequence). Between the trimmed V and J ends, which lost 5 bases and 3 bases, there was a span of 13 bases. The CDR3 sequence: CASSNPVRDYGYTF. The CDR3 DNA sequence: TGTGCCAGCAGCAATCCCGTCCGGGACTATGGCTACACCTTC.

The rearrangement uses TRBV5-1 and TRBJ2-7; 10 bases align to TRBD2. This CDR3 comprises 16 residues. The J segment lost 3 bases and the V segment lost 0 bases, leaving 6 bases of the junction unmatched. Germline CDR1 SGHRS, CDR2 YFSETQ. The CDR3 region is CASSLEGLAGVYEQYF. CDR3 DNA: TGCGCCAGCAGCTTGGAGGGCCTAGCGGGAGTCTACGAGCAGTACTTC.

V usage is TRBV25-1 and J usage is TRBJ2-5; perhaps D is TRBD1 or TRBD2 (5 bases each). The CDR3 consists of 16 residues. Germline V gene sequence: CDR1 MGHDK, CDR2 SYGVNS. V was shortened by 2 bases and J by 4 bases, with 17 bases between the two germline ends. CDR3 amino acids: CASSETIVTRGETQYF. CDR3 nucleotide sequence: TGTGCCAGCAGTGAAACAATCGTGACGAGGGGAGAGACCCAGTACTTC.

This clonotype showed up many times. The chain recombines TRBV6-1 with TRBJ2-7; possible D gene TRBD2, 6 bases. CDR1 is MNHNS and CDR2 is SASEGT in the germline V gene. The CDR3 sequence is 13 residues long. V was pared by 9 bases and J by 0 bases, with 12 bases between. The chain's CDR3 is CASGTASSYEQYF. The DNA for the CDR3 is TGTGCCAGTGGGACTGCCAGCTCCTACGAGCAGTACTTC.